This T cell receptor (beta chain) was identified in a study of neurological immune-mediated disorders (dated by TCRdb to about 2019). With respect to the entire study: Among the 34 multiple sclerosis patients, relapsing-remitting MS accounted for some 30 and secondary progressive MS accounted for 3. The study compared peripheral blood TCR-beta repertoires of HTLV-I-associated myelopathy (HAM/TSP) patients, multiple sclerosis patients and healthy controls using UMI-based sequencing. The 90 to 110 TCR-beta libraries included longitudinal samples, technical triplicates and paired sorted CD4+ and CD8+ T-cell subsets alongside PBMC samples. The cohort included 68 subjects: roughly 14 with HAM/TSP, about 35 with multiple sclerosis, and 20 healthy controls. Results and caveats for the whole study, not just this receptor: The MS cluster showed no association with clinical or MRI features, and the authors stated that larger cohorts are needed. The highest TCR clonal expansion was observed in HAM/TSP patients, whereas the lowest was observed in MS patients, even when compared with healthy controls. Phylogenetic analysis grouped repertoires from 18 of 34 MS patients into a cluster of related CDR3 sequences, suggesting a possible repertoire-level signature. Expanded clones from different subjects shared no identical CDR3 amino acid sequences, which suggests that TCR-beta repertoires were private in all groups.

For unsorted PBMC libraries, 2 million PBMCs were used after storage in RNAlater at -80 degrees C until RNA extraction. The multiple sclerosis patients were enrolled in a US clinical protocol that used magnetic resonance imaging to evaluate disease progression. PBMCs were separated from peripheral blood using Ficoll-Hypaque density gradient centrifugation and then cryopreserved in liquid nitrogen. This clonotype was seen at least ten times. What antigen it recognizes has not been identified. Base qualities are missing; no much larger clone stands one base away. cDNA was synthesized by template-switch 5'RACE using a primer with a 10-nucleotide random unique molecular identifier that tagged each TCR transcript. Every sequencing run covered 15-18 subjects and yielded more than 170 million TCR-beta sequences. Total RNA was extracted with the RNeasy kit. Using the KAPA Real-time Library Amplification kit, TCR-beta VDJ regions were amplified with primers for the TCR constant region and the 5'RACE anchor. Sample indexes and Illumina adaptors were added in a first PCR, after which library yield was increased in a second PCR. After Ampure bead purification, the roughly 650 bp TCR product was size-selected on a 2% E-gel SizeSelection system. Before pooling, libraries had their quality checked on a Bioanalyzer, their concentration measured with Qubit, and their quantity determined with the Kapa Library Quantification kit. Paired-end 2 x 150 bp sequencing of the libraries was performed on an Illumina HiSeq 2500. To increase sequence diversity, roughly 24-31% phiX was spiked into each library pool. The study's processing was this. The quality-filtered reads were processed with the UMI-based MiGEC pipeline, whose error correction step removed more than 80% of the raw TCR sequences. IMGT germline references were used for alignment of VDJ genes, and clonotypes were defined by a unique CDR3 amino acid sequence together with V-J genes. Clonal expansion, Shannon diversity and CDR3 relatedness (CalcPairwiseDistances, ClusterSamples) were evaluated with VDJtools, and phylogenetic trees were built with CLCbio workbench. Clones with at least 8 unique UMIs were defined as expanded, with this threshold being based on coefficient-of-variation modelling across technical triplicates. Using fastp at Q25 and MiXCR, TCRdb reprocessed the public reads and kept productive beta chains. Rows merge per CDR3 protein into single entries with the most common DNA and genes. V and J calls and clone size were set by TCRdb, not the authors. The sample records about 60,000 distinct CDR3 sequences, less than 4% of which are singletons. The top ten hold 2.2% of the sample.

The V end loses 3 bases and the J end loses 10 bases, and a stretch of 15 bases separates them. The CDR3 goes from the cysteine to the phenylalanine over 13 residues. Only the CDR3 part of the read is kept: 39 bases, read in frame from the first base. The chain was built from TRBV12-3 or TRBV12-4 and TRBJ1-2; no D gene call is confident. The TCR was taken from a woman in her fifties or sixties with multiple sclerosis. Input material: PBMCs. The DNA sequence follows: TGTGCCAGCAGTTTCGATGGGCCTCTAGACTACACCTTC. Its amino acids are CASSFDGPLDYTF.